The 23 T cell receptor beta chains presented below share a single source sample, sequenced in a study of identical twins. Using its own MiXCR run on the 5' RACE reads, TCRdb lists one record per CDR3 protein. The sample records roughly 350,000 distinct CDR3 sequences, approximately 9.1% being singletons. What was sequenced was naive T cells sorted from blood. These receptor sequences come from a woman between 50 and 59 years old in good health.

This clonotype was observed a few times. The chain couples TRBV10-3 to TRBJ2-7; D is uncertain. CDR3 size: 12 residues. Germline V gives CDR1 ENHRY, CDR2 SYGVKD. V gave up 3 bases and J gave up 6 bases, with 9 bases separating them. The CDR3 sequence: CAISEGPGEQYF. The DNA of the CDR3 is TGTGCCATCAGTGAAGGACCTGGCGAGCAGTACTTC.

The chain employs TRBV4-1 and TRBJ2-7; D unclear. The CDR3 sequence is 16 residues long. Germline V CDR1 and CDR2: MGHRA, YSYEKL. The V end was cut by 0 bases, the J end by 2 bases, with 14 bases between. CDR3: CASSQDYEDPPYEQYF. CDR3 sequence (DNA): TGCGCCAGCAGCCAAGATTACGAGGATCCCCCCTACGAGCAGTACTTC.

This clonotype has ten or more counts. The V gene is TRBV20-1, the J gene TRBJ1-2; no definite D call. V was shortened by 6 bases and J by 4 bases, with 9 bases between the two germline ends. In germline, CDR1 is DFQATT, CDR2 SNEGSKA (reference sequence). The CDR3 spans 11 residues. The DNA of the CDR3 is TGCAGTGCCATACGACCCTATGGCTACACCTTC. Translating it yields CSAIRPYGYTF.

At least ten counts were recorded for this clonotype. This chain links TRBV10-3 with TRBJ1-4; D gene ambiguous. Deletions cut 5 bases from V and 3 bases from J, with 10 bases between. The germline gives CDR1 ENHRY, CDR2 SYGVKD. The CDR3 is 14 amino acids. The CDR3 reads CAISTGEANEKLFF. CDR3 DNA sequence: TGTGCCATCAGTACCGGGGAAGCTAATGAAAAACTGTTTTTT.

This clonotype was seen more than once but under ten times. This sequence may be a read error, since a much larger clone differs from it by one base. The rearrangement links TRBV13 to TRBJ2-5; D not resolved. The CDR3 has 11 residues. Germline V gives CDR1 PRHDT, CDR2 FYEKMQ (reference sequence). With 5 bases removed from V and 6 bases from J, the gap between germline ends came to 7 bases. This CDR3 is CASSPQKTQYF. CDR3 DNA sequence: TGTGCCAGCAGCCCACAAAAGACCCAGTACTTC.

This clonotype was counted at least ten times. The rearrangement uses TRBV3-1 and TRBJ2-7; 11 nucleotides match TRBD2. V shed 0 bases, J shed 1 base, and the junction held 8 bases outside the gene matches. The CDR3 is 18 amino acids. Germline V gene sequence: CDR1 LGHDT, CDR2 YNNKEL (reference sequence). CDR3 DNA: TGTGCCAGCAGCCAAGATAGGTTGGGACTAGCGGTATCCTACGAGCAGTACTTC. Translation: CASSQDRLGLAVSYEQYF.

The chain has TRBV7-2 and TRBJ1-5; 7 nucleotides align to TRBD1. Germline V gene lookup returns CDR1 SGHTA and CDR2 FQGNSA. V lost 2 bases, J lost 4 bases, and 5 bases stayed unmatched. This CDR3 is built from 15 residues. CDR3 sequence (DNA): TGTGCCAGCAGCTTAACGACAGGGTGGAATCAGCCCCAGCATTTT. Translated: CASSLTTGWNQPQHF.

The CDR3 loop reads CASRGTSGRARSTDTQYF. In DNA form, the CDR3 reads TGTGCCAGCAGGGGGACTAGCGGGAGGGCCCGGAGCACAGATACGCAGTATTTT. The J gene is TRBJ2-3, the V gene TRBV6-1; 16 bases match TRBD2. This CDR3 is 18 amino acids long. Looked up from germline, CDR1 is MNHNS and CDR2 is SASEGT. Trimming took 6 bases from V and 0 from J; bases not matched to a gene: 6.

This clonotype occurred a few times. V and J are TRBV14 and TRBJ2-7; perhaps TRBD2 as D (5 bases). The CDR3 runs to 14 residues. Trimming removed 3 bases from V and 5 bases from J, with 14 bases in between. Germline V lookup: CDR1 SGHDN, CDR2 FVKESK. This CDR3 is CASSQGADIDEQYF. In DNA form, the CDR3 reads TGTGCCAGCAGCCAGGGAGCGGATATTGACGAGCAGTACTTC.

In its sample, this clonotype was seen many times. The chain couples TRBV5-1 to TRBJ2-1, with D possibly being TRBD2 (5 bases). V lost 0 bases to trimming and J lost 0 bases, with 10 bases between them. Germline V gives CDR1 SGHRS, CDR2 YFSETQ. CDR3 size: 16 residues. CDR3 in amino acids: CASSLGTLSSYNEQFF. Written as DNA, the CDR3 is TGCGCCAGCAGCTTGGGGACTCTCAGCTCCTACAATGAGCAGTTCTTC.

This clonotype was observed a few times. The chain links TRBV11-3 to TRBJ2-1; D unresolved. The V end was cut by 2 bases, the J end by 6 bases, with 14 bases between. CDR1 SGHNT and CDR2 YENEEA come from the germline V gene. The CDR3 spans 15 residues. This CDR3 is CASSLSSASPNEQFF. CDR3 in DNA: TGTGCCAGCAGCTTATCAAGCGCATCTCCCAATGAGCAGTTCTTC.

This clonotype was seen at least ten times. This sequence joins TRBV12-3 or TRBV12-4 and TRBJ1-6; D is unresolved. Trimming left V 1 base short and J 7 bases short, with 2 bases between. CDR3 size: 12 residues. CDR3 loop: CASSLGNSPLHF. Here the CDR3 DNA reads TGTGCCAGCAGTTTAGGGAATTCACCCCTCCACTTT.

This clonotype occurred a few times. In DNA, the CDR3 is TGTGCCAGCTCACCACAGATTTCGGATTCTTCTGAGCAGTTCTTC. Translated, it gives CASSPQISDSSEQFF. V gene TRBV18 combines with J gene TRBJ2-1; D gene unclear. This CDR3 spans 15 amino acids. Germline CDR1 and CDR2: KGHSH and LQKENI. Trimming shortened V by 1 base and J by 9 bases, and 16 bases separated the two germline ends.

This clonotype was seen a handful of times. The V call is TRBV5-1, the J call TRBJ2-2; D gene uncertain. CDR3 size: 16 residues. V shed 4 bases and J shed 0 bases, with 13 bases lying between them. CDR1 and CDR2 (germline): SGHRS, YFSETQ. DNA for the CDR3: TGCGCCAGCAGCCCGTCAGCGCGCGCGAACACCGGGGAGCTGTTTTTT. This sequence encodes CASSPSARANTGELFF.

This clonotype has only a few counts. V and J are TRBV7-9 and TRBJ1-1; 7 positions agree with TRBD1. The trim removed 2 bases at V and 0 bases at J, leaving 6 bases unmatched. The CDR3 has 16 amino acids. Per germline, CDR1 SEHNR and CDR2 FQNEAQ (reference sequence). CDR3: CASSLFAGQLNTEAFF. In DNA, the CDR3 is TGTGCCAGCAGCTTATTCGCGGGACAGCTGAACACTGAAGCTTTCTTT. Based on the CDR3 plus reference TRBV7-9 and TRBJ1-1, the full variable domain is DTGVSQNPRHKITKRGQNVTFRCDPISEHNRLYWYRQTLGQGPEFLTYFQNEAQLEKSRLLSDRFSAERPKGSFSTLEIQRTEQGDSAMYLCASSLFAGQLNTEAFFGQGTRLTVV.

In its sample, this clonotype was seen many times. The rearrangement uses TRBV29-1 and TRBJ2-1, with a possible D match to TRBD2 (6 bases). Deletions cut 7 bases from V and 10 bases from J, with 11 bases between. Germline CDR1 is SQVTM and CDR2 is ANQGSEA. The CDR3 is 10 amino acids. The CDR3 region is CSAGGLEQFF. The DNA for the CDR3 is TGCAGCGCCGGGGGACTCGAGCAGTTCTTC.

The chain has TRBV12-3 or TRBV12-4 and TRBJ2-7, with TRBD1 as a possible D gene (6 bases). The CDR3 totals 14 residues. V dropped 3 bases and J dropped 4 bases, with 13 bases sitting between them. CDR3 DNA sequence: TGTGCCAGCAGTTTTACCGGACAGAGTTACGAGCAGTACGTC. This encodes CASSFTGQSYEQYV.

This clonotype was recorded once. The chain links TRBV2 to TRBJ2-4, with D uncertain. Trimming stripped 3 bases from V and 1 base from J, with 4 bases between. The CDR3 consists of 13 residues. Per the germline V gene, CDR1 is SNHLY and CDR2 is FYNNEI. The CDR3 DNA follows: TGTGCCAGCAGTGAGAAGGCCAAAAACATTCAGTACTTC. It codes for CASSEKAKNIQYF.

V gene TRBV7-8 combines with J gene TRBJ1-5; tentatively, D is TRBD1 (5 bases). Germline V gene lookup returns CDR1 SGHVS and CDR2 FQNEAQ. The CDR3 has 17 residues. Trimming took off 0 bases at V and 6 bases at J, with 18 bases between the two ends. The CDR3 bases are TGTGCCAGCAGCTTAGCGAGCTCCCCAGGGTTTGTTCAGCCCCAGCATTTT. It is translated as CASSLASSPGFVQPQHF. Filled out from reference TRBV7-8 and TRBJ1-5, the complete variable domain reads GAGVSQSPRYKVAKRGQDVALRCDPISGHVSLFWYQQALGQGPEFLTYFQNEAQLDKSGLPSDRFFAERPEGSVSTLKIQRTQQEDSAVYLCASSLASSPGFVQPQHFGDGTRLSIL.

This chain uses TRBV5-6 with TRBJ2-3; D remains unclear. Trimming stripped 4 bases from V and 6 bases from J, with 18 bases between. The CDR3 covers 15 residues. Germline CDR1 is SGHDT and CDR2 is YYEEEE. As DNA, the CDR3 is TGTGCCAGCAGCCTCAATCCTTCGCCGATGGATACGCAGTATTTT. This codes for CASSLNPSPMDTQYF.

This clonotype has at least ten counts. The chain is built from TRBV7-2 and TRBJ2-4; D remains ambiguous. With 3 bases removed from V and 2 bases from J, the gap between germline ends came to 5 bases. Germline CDR1 SGHTA, CDR2 FQGNSA. The CDR3 length is 13 residues. CDR3: CASSLNPKNIQYF. CDR3 sequence (DNA): TGTGCCAGCAGCTTGAATCCCAAAAACATTCAGTACTTC.

The chain carries TRBV4-1 and TRBJ2-7; 7 nucleotides align to TRBD1. The CDR3 runs to 16 residues. V was pared by 3 bases and J by 0 bases, with 8 bases of the junction left unmatched. In germline, CDR1 is MGHRA, CDR2 YSYEKL. Here the CDR3 reads CASSHDSGQLSYEQYF. For the CDR3, the DNA is TGCGCCAGCAGCCATGACTCGGGACAGCTCTCCTACGAGCAGTACTTC.

There are many counts of this clonotype. CDR3 in DNA: TGTGCCACCAAGAGCCGGGACGGCACAGATACGCAGTATTTT. Residues: CATKSRDGTDTQYF. The rearrangement joins TRBV10-3 to TRBJ2-3; D tentatively fits TRBD1 or TRBD2 (5 bases each). Germline V CDR1 and CDR2: ENHRY, SYGVKD. Trimming stripped 10 bases from V and 1 base from J, with 15 bases between. This CDR3 is 14 amino acids long.